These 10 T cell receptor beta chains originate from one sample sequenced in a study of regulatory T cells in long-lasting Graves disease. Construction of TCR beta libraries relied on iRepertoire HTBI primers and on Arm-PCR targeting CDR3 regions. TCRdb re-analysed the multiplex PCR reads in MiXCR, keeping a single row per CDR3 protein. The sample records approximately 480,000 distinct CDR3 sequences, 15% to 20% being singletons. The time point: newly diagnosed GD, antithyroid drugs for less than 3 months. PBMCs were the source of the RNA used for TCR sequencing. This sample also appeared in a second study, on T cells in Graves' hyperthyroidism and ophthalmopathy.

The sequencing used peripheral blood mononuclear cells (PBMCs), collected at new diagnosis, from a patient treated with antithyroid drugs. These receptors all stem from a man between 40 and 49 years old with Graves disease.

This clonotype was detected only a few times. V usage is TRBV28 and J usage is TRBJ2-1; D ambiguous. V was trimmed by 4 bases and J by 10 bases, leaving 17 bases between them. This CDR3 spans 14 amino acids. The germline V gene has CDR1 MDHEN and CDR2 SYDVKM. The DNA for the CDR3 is TGTGCCAGCAGTTCCCCCCCCCTACAATTGGAGCAGTTCTTC. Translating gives CASSSPPLQLEQFF.

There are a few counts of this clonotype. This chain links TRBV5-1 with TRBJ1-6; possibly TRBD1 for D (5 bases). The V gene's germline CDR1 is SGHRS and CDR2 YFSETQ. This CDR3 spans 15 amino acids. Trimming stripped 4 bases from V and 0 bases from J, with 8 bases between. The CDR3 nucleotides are TGCGCCAGCAGCATCGACAGCTCCTATAATTCACCCCTCCACTTT. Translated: CASSIDSSYNSPLHF.

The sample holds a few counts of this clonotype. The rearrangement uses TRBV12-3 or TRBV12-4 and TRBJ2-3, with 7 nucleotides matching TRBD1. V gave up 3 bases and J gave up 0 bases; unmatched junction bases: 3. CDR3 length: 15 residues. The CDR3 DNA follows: TGTGCCAGCAGTTTTCGACAGGGTAGCACAGATACGCAGTATTTT. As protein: CASSFRQGSTDTQYF.

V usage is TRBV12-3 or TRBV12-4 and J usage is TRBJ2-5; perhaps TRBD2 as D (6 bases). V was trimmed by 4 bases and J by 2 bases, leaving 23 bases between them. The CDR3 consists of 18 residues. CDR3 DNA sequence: TGTGCCAGCAGTTGGGGGAGGAGGGGAACCGGGGAGCAAGAGACCCAGTACTTC. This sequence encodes CASSWGRRGTGEQETQYF.

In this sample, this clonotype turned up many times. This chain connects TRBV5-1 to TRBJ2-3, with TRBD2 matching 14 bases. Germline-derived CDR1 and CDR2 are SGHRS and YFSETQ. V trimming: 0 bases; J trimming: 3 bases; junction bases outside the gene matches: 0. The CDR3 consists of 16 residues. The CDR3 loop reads CASSLGLAGGTDTQYF. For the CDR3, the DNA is TGCGCCAGCAGCTTGGGACTAGCGGGAGGGACAGATACGCAGTATTTT.

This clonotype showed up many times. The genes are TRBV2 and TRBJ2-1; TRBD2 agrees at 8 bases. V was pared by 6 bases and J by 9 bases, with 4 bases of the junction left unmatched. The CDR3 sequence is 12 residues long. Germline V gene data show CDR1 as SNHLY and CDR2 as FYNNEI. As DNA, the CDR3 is TGTGCCAGCAGAGGACTAGCTGGTGAGCAGTTCTTC. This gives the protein CASRGLAGEQFF.

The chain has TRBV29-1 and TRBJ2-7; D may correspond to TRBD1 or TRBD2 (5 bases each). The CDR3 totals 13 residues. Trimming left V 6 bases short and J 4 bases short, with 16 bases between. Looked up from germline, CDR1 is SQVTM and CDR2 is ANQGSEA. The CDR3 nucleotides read TGCAGCGTCTTCATTGGGGGTAAATACGAGCAGTACTTC. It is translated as CSVFIGGKYEQYF.

The CDR3 spells CASSDWAIRGGYTF. The CDR3 coding sequence is TGTGCCAGCAGTGACTGGGCGATTCGTGGAGGCTACACCTTC. V is TRBV6-1 and J is TRBJ1-2; D not resolved. V lost 3 bases to trimming and J lost 8 bases, with 16 bases between them. The V gene's germline CDR1 is MNHNS and CDR2 SASEGT. This CDR3 spans 14 amino acids.

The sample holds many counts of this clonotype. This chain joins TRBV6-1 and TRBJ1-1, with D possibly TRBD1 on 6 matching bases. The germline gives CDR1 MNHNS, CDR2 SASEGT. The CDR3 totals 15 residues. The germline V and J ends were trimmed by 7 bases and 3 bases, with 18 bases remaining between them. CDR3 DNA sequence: TGTGCCAGCAACTCTCAGGGGCGGTGGGACACTGAAGCTTTCTTT. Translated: CASNSQGRWDTEAFF.

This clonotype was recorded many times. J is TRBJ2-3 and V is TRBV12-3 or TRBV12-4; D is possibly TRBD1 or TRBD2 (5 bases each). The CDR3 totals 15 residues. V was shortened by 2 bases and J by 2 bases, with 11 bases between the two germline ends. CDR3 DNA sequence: TGTGCCAGCAGTTTACGGGGCAGCCTCACAGATACGCAGTATTTT. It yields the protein CASSLRGSLTDTQYF.